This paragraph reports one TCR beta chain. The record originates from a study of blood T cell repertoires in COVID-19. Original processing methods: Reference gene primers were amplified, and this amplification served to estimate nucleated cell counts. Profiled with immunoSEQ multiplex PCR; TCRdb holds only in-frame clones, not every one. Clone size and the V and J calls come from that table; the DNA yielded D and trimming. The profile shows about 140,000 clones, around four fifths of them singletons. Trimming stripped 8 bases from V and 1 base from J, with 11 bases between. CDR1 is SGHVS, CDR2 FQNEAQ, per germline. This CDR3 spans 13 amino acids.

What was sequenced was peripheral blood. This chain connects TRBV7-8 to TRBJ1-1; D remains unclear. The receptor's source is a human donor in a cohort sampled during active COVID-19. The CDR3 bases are TGTGCCAGCTCCCGTTTAAAGAACACTGAAGCTTTCTTT. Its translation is CASSRLKNTEAFF. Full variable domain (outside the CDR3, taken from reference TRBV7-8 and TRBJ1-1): GAGVSQSPRYKVAKRGQDVALRCDPISGHVSLFWYQQALGQGPEFLTYFQNEAQLDKSGLPSDRFFAERPEGSVSTLKIQRTQQEDSAVYLCASSRLKNTEAFFGQGTRLTVV.